This TCR beta chain was recorded in a study of cytomegalovirus exposure and HLA in healthy donors (dated by TCRdb to the late 2010s). About the study as a whole: An earlier analysis of approximately 600 of the donors reported approximately 290 Gb of sequence data and 117 million unique TCR beta sequences from about 200 million T cells. The study was designed to test whether signatures of past pathogen exposure could be identified by cataloging public T cell receptors. All discovery cohort repertoires had been generated using a single sequencing platform. In a later genetic analysis, genome-wide SNP genotypes for 398 of the 666 donors were used, and that subset was treated as a discovery cohort. Roughly five DR-DQ haplotypes were handled as single units for association and clustering, since linkage in the cohort was strong. The number of typed donors differed by locus: 629-630 for A, B, C, DRB1 and DQB1; approximately 520 for DQA1; around 580 for DPA1; and about 450 for DPB1. Rather than using new phenotypic data, the later analysis identified candidate immune exposures from TCR beta sequences and from how often those sequences occurred across donors. Of the 398 genotyped donors, 65% to 90% were placed in the genetic ancestry cluster associated with self-reported Caucasian donors. The study profiled the T cell repertoires of hundreds of subjects by immunosequencing and related them to cytomegalovirus serostatus. To study patterns of TCR occurrence, a later analysis re-analyzed previously published TCR beta repertoires from more than 550 donors and added high-resolution HLA genotyping. Alongside the repertoire data, information on donor age, sex, ethnicity and CMV serostatus was compiled. On average, approximately 250,000 unique TCR beta nucleotide sequences were sequenced per donor among some 420 genotyped donors of the cohort, with roughly 20% of those sequences being non-productive. An earlier analysis of several hundred of the donors used high-throughput TCR beta sequencing to judge whether each TCR beta V gene segment behaved as functional or pseudogenic. HLA typing covered class I and class II loci at four-digit resolution. To predict cytomegalovirus infection status, the study combined high-throughput TCR immunosequencing, statistical association of individual TCRs with disease status, and machine learning. About 310 gigabases of sequencing data and approximately 93 million unique TCR sequences were included in an early release covering around 600 HLA-typed donors. Along with the roughly 670-subject first cohort, a separate validation cohort of 120 different subjects was used.

The library was generated by the immunoSEQ multiplex PCR assay. For the multiplex PCR, a mixture combining 60 forward primers for TCR Vbeta segments and 13 reverse primers for TCR Jbeta segments was used. A multiplex PCR assay on genomic DNA amplified the CDR3 region of rearranged TCR beta genes. On the Illumina HiSeq System, the amplified TCR beta libraries were sequenced as 87-base-pair reads. For the original study's pipeline: A later analysis tallied 80 million to 95 million unique TCR beta chains across the 666 repertoires, and around 10 million of those chains were shared by two or more donors. Raw reads were error-corrected and collapsed into unique sequences by a nearest-neighbor algorithm in which closely related sequences were merged to remove PCR and sequencing errors. V, D and J gene segments were assigned by aligning CDR3 sequences to IMGT reference sequences. For a sequence to be retained, a match of at least six nucleotides was required to both a V gene segment and a J gene segment. Rearrangements were classified as productive when the CDR3 lacked stop codons and remained in frame with V and J, and all other rearrangements were classified as non-productive. Following IMGT convention, CDR3 was defined as the stretch from the second conserved V-encoded cysteine to the conserved J-encoded phenylalanine. Sequences without an unambiguous match to a single V gene segment were excluded from the earlier analysis of about 600 of the donors. In an earlier analysis of 587 of the donors, a V segment was called functional when productive rearrangements were above 56.7%, and segregating when the standard deviation between donors exceeded 5%. A statistical classification framework was built for diagnosing cytomegalovirus status from the catalog of TCR beta chain sequences. In a later analysis, TCR nucleotide sequences were compared against IMGT/GENE-DB human TR gene sequences so that V and J genes could be assigned. The TCRdist pipeline was used in a later analysis to assign CDR3 sequences and most-parsimonious VDJ recombination scenarios. In a later analysis, each TCR beta chain was defined by its CDR3 amino acid sequence together with its V-gene family, and reads without a unique V-gene family were excluded. To address suspected cross-contamination and a sequencing artifact, a later analysis removed a few hundred highly shared, low-generation-probability nucleotide sequences. For each public chain, a later analysis derived a clonal expansion index from normalized ranks of inferred template counts within each repertoire. In a later analysis, generation probabilities were computed using a VDJ recombination model fitted to out-of-frame rearrangements, and the results were checked against IGoR. In a later analysis, hypergeometric tests were used to score TCR-TCR, TCR-HLA and TCR-CMV co-occurrence, with a repertoire-size bias correction applied to TCR pairs. A later analysis estimated false discovery rates by permuting HLA or CMV assignments 20 times. In a later analysis, co-occurring TCRs were grouped using DBSCAN, and TCRdist sequence similarity was added for clustering within HLA-allele-positive subsets. For co-occurrence clustering, repertoires with fewer than 30,000 or more than 120,000 public chains were excluded, along with about five repertoires with anomalous nucleotide sharing. In its TCRdb copy, this immuneACCESS table keeps in-frame sequences only and misses some clones. Where compared with another copy, unresolved V genes explain less than half of these, and the others have no known cause. Clone size and the V and J calls come from that table; the DNA yielded D and trimming. This sample gives around 120,000 clones in total; around 76% of them show up just once. The ten largest clones add up to about 30% of the sample.

The cohort comprised 666 healthy bone marrow donors. All cohort members were sampled while nominally healthy, although unrecorded immune exposures were likely present. The donor was CMV seropositive and belonged to the group of 250 to 350 seropositive cohort members. A peripheral blood sample was provided by each donor, and peripheral blood mononuclear cells were used for TCR beta sequencing. The Qiagen DNeasy Blood Extraction Kit was used to extract genomic DNA from the blood cell samples. On this clone: Its antigen has not been determined. Base qualities are not at hand, and no much larger clone is one base apart.

The CDR3 starts with the cysteine, ends with the phenylalanine, and has 13 residues. The CDR3 DNA has 39 bases and is translated from base 1. From the germline V gene, CDR1 is SGHRS and CDR2 is YFSETQ. V loses 5 bases, J loses 1 base, and the germline ends lie 9 bases apart. Results the study describes overall, beyond this receptor: A cluster of highly shared sequence variants was judged likely to represent a technical artifact of the sequencing pipeline. A further reported finding was that TCR beta sequences accurately predicted the HLA-A and HLA-B alleles for most subjects in the first cohort. The cohort was sequenced for TCR beta chains only, and without alpha or paired-chain data the features that could be detected were limited. A total of about 180 TCR beta chains were listed by the study as associated with cytomegalovirus. Because counts were too low, around 18 rarely observed V segments, including chromosome 9 orphons, were left out of the earlier analysis of 587 of the donors. According to a later genetic analysis, donors in an Asian-associated ancestry cluster had fewer N-insertions in productive TCRs than the approximately 630-donor mean. According to a later analysis, most CMV-associated TCR beta chains appeared to be HLA-restricted, and the HLA associations seemed to be driven largely by CMV exposure. In a later analysis, HLA-associated TCR beta chains were found to be more clonally expanded and to have lower generation probabilities than equally common non-associated chains. Some IMGT-functional V segments, including TRBV6-2 and TRBV6-3, could not be distinguished by the 87-base-pair reads and were therefore excluded. The only immune exposure information available for the cohort was CMV serostatus. The classifier was reported to diagnose cytomegalovirus status with high specificity and sensitivity in both the original cohort and the validation cohort. HLA typing was unavailable for some donors at each locus, so association tests used only the typed subset. The authors suggested that the approach could potentially be generalized to other disease states and immunological phenotypes. When HLA alleles, especially DR and DQ, strongly co-occurred, attributing TCR associations to individual alleles was difficult. The presence/absence analyses assumed that sequencing depth was roughly uniform across donors, and that assumption may not be true. An association between a missense DCLRE1C variant and V-gene and J-gene trimming of TCR beta chains was found in a later genetic analysis and replicated in an independent cohort. Most TCR sequences were observed very rarely across donors, whereas some public TCRs were present in many individuals. Correlated functional status among segregating V segments might be attributable to linkage disequilibrium, but an unknown experimental factor could not be ruled out. A later analysis associated some 17,000 TCR beta sequences with specific HLA alleles at a false discovery rate of 0.05. In a later analysis, several top co-occurrence clusters were reported to appear linked to parvovirus B19, influenza, CMV and Epstein-Barr virus. An earlier analysis of roughly 570 of the donors showed that most TCR beta V segments appeared in productive rearrangements either about 87% or about 30% of the time, which broadly matched IMGT annotations. Three of the identified cytomegalovirus-associated TCR beta chains were confirmed in vitro to be specific for cytomegalovirus antigens. A later analysis found that TCR association rates varied across HLA loci, with DRB1 alleles showing the most associated TCRs and HLA-C alleles the fewest.

Sequencing was done on a sample of PBMCs. The chain joins TRBV5-1 to TRBJ1-2, with no confident D gene call. The receptor comes from a man in his sixties in good health and CMV-seropositive. Read as DNA, the sequence is TGCGCCAGCAGAGATGAGTATAACTATGGCTACACCTTC. It encodes CASRDEYNYGYTF.